What follows describes a single T cell receptor (beta chain). Its antigen is as yet unknown. The PCR was carried out with 60 Vbeta primers and 13 Jbeta primers. Profiling relied on immunoSEQ multiplex PCR, and the TCRdb table lists in-frame clones only, not all of them. The sample records about 200,000 clones, roughly 83% being singletons. The record originates from a study of cytomegalovirus exposure and HLA in healthy donors. General study results and limits: It was around 160 TCR beta chains that were listed as cytomegalovirus-associated.

This CDR3 is 16 amino acids long. Germline CDR1 is MNHEY and CDR2 is SMNVEV (reference sequence). After removal of 4 bases from V and 0 bases from J, the junction contained 8 bases not matched to a gene. The J gene is TRBJ2-7, the V gene TRBV27; TRBD2 agrees at 8 bases. The sequence was collected from a girl aged 10-17 years in good health and CMV-seronegative. The sequencing input was PBMCs. The CDR3 loop is CASSSRRREDSYEQYF. The CDR3 DNA is TGTGCCAGCAGTTCAAGGCGGCGGGAGGACTCCTACGAGCAGTACTTC.